One sample yielded the 18 T cell receptor beta chains listed below, sequenced in a study of blood T cell repertoires in COVID-19 (dated by TCRdb to 2019 to 2021). Libraries were made using the immunoSEQ multiplex PCR assay. Sourced from immuneACCESS, this table was stored by TCRdb with only in-frame sequences that have V and J called. A share of the clones is absent; for the studies checked, an unresolved V gene accounts for under half, and the remainder has no known explanation. In this sample the table shows about 400,000 clones, just under 90% of which occur a single time. 1.7% of the sample comes from the top ten. Material: PBMCs or T cells enriched from blood (not recorded which). These receptors were obtained from a woman in her twenties or thirties who had recovered from COVID-19.

The genes are TRBV12-5 and TRBJ2-1; 10 positions agree with TRBD1. The trim removed 0 bases at V and 10 bases at J, leaving 18 bases unmatched. Germline assignment: CDR1 LGHNT and CDR2 FRNRAP. The length of the CDR3 is 19 residues. The chain's CDR3 is CASGLVTFEGQGPHLEQFF. The CDR3 region has the DNA TGTGCTAGTGGTTTGGTAACTTTCGAGGGACAGGGGCCCCATTTAGAGCAGTTCTTC.

The rearrangement links TRBV29-1 to TRBJ2-3; possible D gene TRBD2, 5 bases. CDR1 is SQVTM, CDR2 ANQGSEA, per germline. This CDR3 is 13 amino acids long. Trimming left V 6 bases short and J 0 bases short, with 10 bases between. The CDR3 region has the DNA TGCAGCGTCAGCGGAACTAGCACAGATACGCAGTATTTT. Amino acids: CSVSGTSTDTQYF.

The rearrangement joins TRBV18 to TRBJ2-1; 11 positions agree with TRBD2. CDR1 KGHSH and CDR2 LQKENI come from the germline V gene. The CDR3 runs to 15 residues. The V segment lost 2 bases and the J segment 5 bases; nucleotides outside the gene matches: 2. DNA of the CDR3: TGTGCCAGCTCACCAGGGACTAGCGGAGACAATGAGCAGTTCTTC. Translated, it gives CASSPGTSGDNEQFF.

This chain links TRBV5-1 with TRBJ2-7; TRBD2 might be the D (5 bases). Trimming removed 1 base from V and 2 bases from J, with 16 bases in between. CDR3 length equals 16 residues. Germline lookup yields CDR1 SGHRS and CDR2 YFSETQ. CDR3 loop: CASSLRSGQTTYEQYF. For the CDR3, the DNA is TGCGCCAGCAGCTTGAGAAGCGGTCAAACTACCTACGAGCAGTACTTC.

About this clone itself: Compared with germline, one end of the junction differs, possibly owing to a read error. This chain joins TRBV29-1 and TRBJ1-1, with D possibly being TRBD1 (6 bases). The CDR3 has 13 amino acids. Per germline, CDR1 SQVTM and CDR2 ANQGSEA. The CDR3 region has the DNA TGCAGCGTTGTTACCGACAGGCCCCCTGAGGCTTTCTTT. This translates into CSVVTDRPPEAFF.

This clone showed up just a few times. The genes are TRBV5-1 and TRBJ1-6; 7 bases are shared with TRBD1. Germline V CDR1 and CDR2: SGHRS, YFSETQ. The CDR3 loop spans 16 amino acids. The ends lost 0 bases at V and 7 bases at J; junction bases unmatched: 7. CDR3 DNA sequence: TGCGCCAGCAGCTTGGCCGGGAACAGGGGCAATTCACCCCTCCACTTT. Translated, it gives CASSLAGNRGNSPLHF.

The chain is built from TRBV5-4 and TRBJ2-7; maybe TRBD1 (6 bases). The CDR3 consists of 15 residues. The germline gives CDR1 SGHNT, CDR2 YYREEE (reference sequence). The V gene lost 0 bases and the J gene lost 6 bases, with 16 bases spanning the gap. The CDR3 DNA is TGTGCCAGCAGCTTGGATGCCAGGGGAAGGGGCGAGCAGTACTTC. The encoded protein is CASSLDARGRGEQYF.

The chain is built from TRBV9 and TRBJ1-4; 7 nucleotides match TRBD1. The CDR3 is made up of 15 amino acids. V lost 4 bases and J lost 6; bases outside the gene matches: 9. Germline lookup yields CDR1 SGDLS and CDR2 YYNGEE. CDR3: CASSPEGAEYEKLFF. As DNA, the CDR3 is TGTGCCAGCAGCCCCGAGGGGGCGGAGTATGAAAAACTGTTTTTT.

There are a few counts of this clone. This rearrangement joins TRBV3-1 (or the pseudogene TRBV3-2) to TRBJ1-6; 7 bases fit TRBD1. The V gene end was trimmed by 4 bases and the J gene end by 7 bases; junction bases not matched to a gene: 4. Germline V CDR1 and CDR2: LGHDT, YNNKEL (reference sequence). The CDR3 has 14 amino acids. CDR3 residues: CASSLGGANSPLHF. The CDR3 region has the DNA TGTGCCAGCAGCCTAGGGGGCGCGAATTCACCCCTCCACTTT.

This chain links TRBV12-5 with TRBJ2-1; perhaps TRBD2 as D (6 bases). CDR1 and CDR2 (germline): LGHNT, FRNRAP. The CDR3 totals 18 residues. V was trimmed by 0 bases and J by 2 bases, leaving 17 bases between them. In DNA, the CDR3 is TGTGCTAGTGGTTTGGTACTGGGTGGGACTCCCCCCTACAATGAGCAGTTCTTC. Protein product: CASGLVLGGTPPYNEQFF.

This chain joins TRBV5-1 and TRBJ1-1, with D perhaps TRBD1 (5 bases). Trimming stripped 6 bases from V and 2 bases from J, with 17 bases between. From germline, CDR1 is SGHRS and CDR2 YFSETQ. CDR3 length: 15 amino acids. The chain's CDR3 is CASTIGRQGNTEAFF. The CDR3 DNA follows: TGCGCCAGCACCATTGGACGGCAGGGAAACACTGAAGCTTTCTTT. The full variable domain, rest sourced from reference TRBV5-1 and TRBJ1-1, is KAGVTQTPRYLIKTRGQQVTLSCSPISGHRSVSWYQQTPGQGLQFLFEYFSETQRNKGNFPGRFSGRQFSNSRSEMNVSTLELGDSALYLCASTIGRQGNTEAFFGQGTRLTVV.

This clone was picked up a small number of times. In DNA, the CDR3 is TGTGCCAGCGGTCTAAGCACCGGGACAGGCATTTATGGCTACACCTTC. Protein product: CASGLSTGTGIYGYTF. The V and J genes are TRBV27 and TRBJ1-2; 8 positions match TRBD1. V was pared by 8 bases and J by 5 bases, with 16 bases of the junction left unmatched. Germline V gives CDR1 MNHEY, CDR2 SMNVEV (reference sequence). The CDR3 is made up of 16 amino acids.

As regards this clone: The identical CDR3 is also encoded by other nucleotide sequences in the sample. The chain uses TRBV19 and TRBJ2-7; TRBD2 matches 13 bases. With V trimmed by 8 bases and J by 3 bases, 1 base remained unmatched. CDR1 LNHDA and CDR2 SQIVND come from the germline V gene (reference sequence). The CDR3 has 13 amino acids. Here the CDR3 DNA reads TGTGCCAGTCGACTAGCGGGGGGCTACGAGCAGTACTTC. This encodes CASRLAGGYEQYF.

The sample holds one count of this clone. V and J are TRBV3-1 (or the pseudogene TRBV3-2) and TRBJ2-3, with D perhaps matching TRBD1 (5 bases). Trimming removed 0 bases at V and 2 bases at J, with 6 bases between. The CDR3 has 14 amino acids. Germline CDR1 and CDR2: LGHDT and YNNKEL (reference sequence). The CDR3 protein is CASSQDRATDTQYF. In DNA, the CDR3 is TGTGCCAGCAGCCAAGACAGGGCCACAGATACGCAGTATTTT.

The rearrangement uses TRBV7-9 and TRBJ1-4, with no clear D. The CDR3 has 15 amino acids. Trimming took 3 bases from V and 4 from J, leaving 12 bases between them. The V gene's germline CDR1 is SEHNR and CDR2 FQNEAQ (reference sequence). The CDR3 sequence is CASSFPTDYNEKLFF. The CDR3 DNA reads as TGTGCCAGCAGCTTTCCGACTGATTATAATGAAAAACTGTTTTTT.

The genes are TRBV27 and TRBJ2-2, with 7 bases aligning to TRBD1. With V trimmed by 8 bases and J by 4 bases, 13 bases remained unmatched. CDR3 length: 16 residues. Looked up from germline, CDR1 is MNHEY and CDR2 is SMNVEV (reference sequence). This chain's CDR3 is CASHHGRGRITGELFF. In DNA, the CDR3 is TGTGCCAGCCATCACGGTAGGGGGCGGATCACCGGGGAGCTGTTTTTT.

The chain is built from TRBV28 and TRBJ1-1, with 7 bases that match TRBD1. The V gene's germline CDR1 is MDHEN and CDR2 SYDVKM. This CDR3 is built from 12 residues. Unmatched junction bases numbered 5, after V lost 6 bases and J lost 7 bases. For the CDR3, the DNA is TGTGCCAGCAGAAGCAGGGGGTTTGAAGCTTTCTTT. It is translated as CASRSRGFEAFF. The full variable domain, completed using reference TRBV28 and TRBJ1-1, is DVKVTQSSRYLVKRTGEKVFLECVQDMDHENMFWYRQDPGLGLRLIYFSYDVKMKEKGDIPEGYSVSREKKERFSLILESASTNQTSMYLCASRSRGFEAFFGQGTRLTVV.

This chain uses TRBV19 with TRBJ2-1; D unresolved. The germline gives CDR1 LNHDA, CDR2 SQIVND (reference sequence). The CDR3 extends over 14 amino acids. Trimming pared 5 bases from V and 4 bases from J, leaving 12 bases between. CDR3 amino acids: CASSPTVTYNEQFF. The CDR3 coding sequence is TGTGCCAGTAGTCCTACGGTGACTTACAATGAGCAGTTCTTC.